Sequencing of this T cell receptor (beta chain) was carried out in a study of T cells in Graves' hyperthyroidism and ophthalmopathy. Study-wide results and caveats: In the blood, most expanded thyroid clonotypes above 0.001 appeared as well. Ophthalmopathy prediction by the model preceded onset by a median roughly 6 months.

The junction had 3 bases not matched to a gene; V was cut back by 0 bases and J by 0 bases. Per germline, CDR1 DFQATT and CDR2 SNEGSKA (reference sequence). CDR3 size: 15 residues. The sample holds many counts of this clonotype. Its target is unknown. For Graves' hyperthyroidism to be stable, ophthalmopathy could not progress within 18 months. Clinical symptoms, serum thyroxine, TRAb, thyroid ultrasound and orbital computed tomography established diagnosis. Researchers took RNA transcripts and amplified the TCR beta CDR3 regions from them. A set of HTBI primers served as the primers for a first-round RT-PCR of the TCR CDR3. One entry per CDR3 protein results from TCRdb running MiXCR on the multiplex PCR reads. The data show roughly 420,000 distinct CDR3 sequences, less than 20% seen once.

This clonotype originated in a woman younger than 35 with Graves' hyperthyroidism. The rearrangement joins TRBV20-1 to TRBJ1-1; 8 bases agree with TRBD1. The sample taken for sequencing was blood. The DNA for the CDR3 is TGCAGTGCTAGAGACTGGACAGGGCTGAACACTGAAGCTTTCTTT. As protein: CSARDWTGLNTEAFF.